This T cell receptor (beta chain) was recorded in a study of T cell responses to AZD1222 COVID-19 vaccine. Study observations and caveats: Seropositive AZD1222 recipients at baseline numbered only five or six.

Profiling relied on immunoSEQ multiplex PCR, and the TCRdb table lists in-frame clones only, not all of them. The sample holds 150,000 to 200,000 clones; approximately 91% are singletons and the top ten take approximately 1.6%. V gave up 8 bases and J gave up 8 bases; unmatched junction bases: 5. Germline V gives CDR1 DFQATT, CDR2 SNEGSKA (reference sequence). The CDR3 has 10 amino acids. A word on this clone: Its target is not known.

This specimen was peripheral blood, taken on day 0 of AZD1222 vaccination. The source of this sequence is an adult in good health. This sequence joins TRBV20-1 and TRBJ1-2; 7 nucleotides line up with TRBD1. CDR3 region: CSPPGGGYTF. CDR3 bases: TGCAGTCCCCCAGGGGGAGGCTACACCTTC.